Detailed here is one T cell receptor (beta chain). This CDR3 is also generated by other DNA sequences in the sample. These data originate in a study of cytomegalovirus exposure and HLA in healthy donors. The CDR3 length is 15 residues. Germline V CDR1 and CDR2: SGHRS, YFSETQ. Trimming cost V 0 bases and J 3 bases, with 9 bases left between them. The PCR was carried out with 60 Vbeta primers and 13 Jbeta primers. Clones were read by immunoSEQ multiplex PCR, and TCRdb kept only the in-frame ones, dropping some. The repertoire includes 120,000 to 150,000 clones, around 85% of them detected once, and approximately 8.3% sits in the top ten.

The chain combines TRBV5-1 with TRBJ2-2; TRBD1 is a possible D gene (6 bases). Sequencing used PBMCs. The source is a woman aged 45-65 years in good health and CMV-seropositive. CDR3 loop: CASSLGSGDTGELFF. CDR3 DNA: TGCGCCAGCAGCTTGGGGTCAGGGGACACCGGGGAGCTGTTTTTT.